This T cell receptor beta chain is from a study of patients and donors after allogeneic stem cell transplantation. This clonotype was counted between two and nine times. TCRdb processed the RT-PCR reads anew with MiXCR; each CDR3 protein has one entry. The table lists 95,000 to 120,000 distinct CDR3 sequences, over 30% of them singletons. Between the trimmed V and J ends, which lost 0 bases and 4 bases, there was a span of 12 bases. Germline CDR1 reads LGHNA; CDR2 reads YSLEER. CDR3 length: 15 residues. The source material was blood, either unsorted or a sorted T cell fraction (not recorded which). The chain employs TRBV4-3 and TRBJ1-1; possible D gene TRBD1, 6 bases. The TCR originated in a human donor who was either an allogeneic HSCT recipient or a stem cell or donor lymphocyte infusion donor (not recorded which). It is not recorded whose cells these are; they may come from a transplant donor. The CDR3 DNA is TGCGCCAGCAGCCAAGAACACAGGGATGCCACTGAAGCTTTCTTT. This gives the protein CASSQEHRDATEAFF.